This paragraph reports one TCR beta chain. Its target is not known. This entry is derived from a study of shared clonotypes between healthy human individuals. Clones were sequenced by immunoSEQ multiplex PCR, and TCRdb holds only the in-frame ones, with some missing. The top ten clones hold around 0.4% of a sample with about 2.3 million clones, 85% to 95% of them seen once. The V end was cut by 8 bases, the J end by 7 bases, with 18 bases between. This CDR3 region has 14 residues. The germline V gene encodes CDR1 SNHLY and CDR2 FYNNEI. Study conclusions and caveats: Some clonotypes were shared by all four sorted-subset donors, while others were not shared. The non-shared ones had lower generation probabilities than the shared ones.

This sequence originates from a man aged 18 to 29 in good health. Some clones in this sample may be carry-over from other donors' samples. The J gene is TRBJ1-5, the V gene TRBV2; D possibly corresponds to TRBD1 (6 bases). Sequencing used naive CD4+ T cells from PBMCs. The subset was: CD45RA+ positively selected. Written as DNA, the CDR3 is TGTGCCAGCTGCCCTTGGGGGGCCGGGCAGCCCCAGCATTTT. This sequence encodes CASCPWGAGQPQHF.